Listed here are 20 T cell receptor beta chains from one sample, sequenced in a study of T cells after posttransplantation cyclophosphamide. Treatment was busulfan-fludarabine conditioning, a marrow graft, and cyclophosphamide on days +3 and +4. Some clones are missing from TCRdb's copy, which holds only in-frame ones; the method was immunoSEQ multiplex PCR. The sample has about 12,000 clones, none seen only once. The specimen comprised PBMCs, sampled after allogeneic stem cell transplant with posttransplant cyclophosphamide. The receptors here all came from a female patient aged 35 to 55 who received an allogeneic stem cell transplant from a related donor, was CMV-positive, and had acute GVHD only. Some T cells may be the graft donor's.

This clone has a count of ten or more. This chain uses TRBV7-8 with TRBJ2-3; 9 bases line up with TRBD2. V lost 2 bases, J lost 0 bases, and 3 bases stayed unmatched. CDR3 size: 16 residues. Looked up from germline, CDR1 is SGHVS and CDR2 is FQNEAQ. The CDR3 bases are TGTGCCAGCAGCTTAATGCTAGCGGGGAGCACAGATACGCAGTATTTT. This codes for CASSLMLAGSTDTQYF.

This clone came up many times. The chain uses TRBV19 and TRBJ2-3; 8 bases agree with TRBD2. This CDR3 spans 13 amino acids. The germline V gene encodes CDR1 LNHDA and CDR2 SQIVND (reference sequence). After removal of 5 bases from V and 4 bases from J, the junction contained 2 bases not matched to a gene. CDR3 sequence: CASSRGGADTQYF. The CDR3 coding sequence is TGTGCCAGTAGTCGGGGGGGGGCAGATACGCAGTATTTT. Looking up the rest from reference TRBV19 and TRBJ2-3 gives the full variable domain: DGGITQSPKYLFRKEGQNVTLSCEQNLNHDAMYWYRQDPGQGLRLIYYSQIVNDFQKGDIAEGYSVSREKKESFPLTVTSAQKNPTAFYLCASSRGGADTQYFGPGTRLTVL.

The V call is TRBV2, the J call TRBJ2-3, with 13 bases fitting TRBD2. Germline values: CDR1 SNHLY, CDR2 FYNNEI. The CDR3 is made up of 15 amino acids. With 6 bases clipped from V and 4 bases from J, the junction kept 4 bases outside the gene matches. CDR3 nucleotides: TGTGCCAGCAGGGTAGGACTAGCGGGAGCAGATACGCAGTATTTT. Protein product: CASRVGLAGADTQYF.

This clone counts as medium-sized. The chain carries TRBV2 and TRBJ2-4; D is unresolved. V shed 3 bases and J shed 5 bases, with 5 bases lying between them. The CDR3 has 12 residues. Germline loops: CDR1 SNHLY, CDR2 FYNNEI. In nucleotides, the CDR3 is TGTGCCAGCAGTGACCCGGAAAACATTCAGTACTTC. Residues: CASSDPENIQYF.

This clone was seen ten or more times. V is TRBV7-3 and J is TRBJ2-7, with 8 bases matching TRBD1. The CDR3 is 17 residues long. Germline CDR1 reads SGHTA; CDR2 reads FQGTGA. Germline trimming cut 5 bases from V and 0 bases from J; bases unmatched to any gene: 12. This CDR3 is CASSPTGLGTGSYEQYF. As DNA, the CDR3 is TGTGCCAGCAGCCCCACAGGTCTCGGGACAGGCTCCTACGAGCAGTACTTC. Full variable domain (missing parts from reference TRBV7-3 and TRBJ2-7): GAGVSQTPSNKVTEKGKYVELRCDPISGHTALYWYRQSLGQGPEFLIYFQGTGAADDSGLPNDRFFAVRPEGSVSTLKIQRTERGDSAVYLCASSPTGLGTGSYEQYFGPGTRLTVT.

This clone was observed at least ten times. The V and J genes are TRBV5-6 and TRBJ1-1; 9 bases fit TRBD1. This CDR3 comprises 15 residues. CDR1 is SGHDT and CDR2 is YYEEEE in the germline V gene. V shed 3 bases, J shed 4 bases, and the junction held 7 bases outside the gene matches. Here the CDR3 DNA reads TGTGCCAGCAGCTGGGGGGACAGGGTGACCACTGAAGCTTTCTTT. Translated: CASSWGDRVTTEAFF.

This chain links TRBV7-3 with TRBJ2-3, with 11 bases matching TRBD2. This CDR3 comprises 20 residues. J gave up 1 base and V 1 base, and 13 bases lay outside the gene matches. Germline V gene data show CDR1 as SGHTA and CDR2 as FQGTGA. The CDR3 DNA sequence: TGTGCCAGCAGCTTAATGGGGGTGGATAGCGGGGGGGCTGGCACAGATACGCAGTATTTT. It is translated as CASSLMGVDSGGAGTDTQYF.

V is TRBV27 and J is TRBJ2-1; D is unclear. From germline, CDR1 is MNHEY and CDR2 SMNVEV (reference sequence). The CDR3 contains 14 residues. With 4 bases removed from V and 4 bases from J, the gap between germline ends came to 11 bases. The chain's CDR3 is CASSWQVPYNEQFF. For the CDR3, the DNA is TGTGCCAGCAGTTGGCAGGTCCCTTACAATGAGCAGTTCTTC.

The sample holds a few counts of this clone. This sequence joins TRBV18 and TRBJ2-7; 8 nucleotides align to TRBD1. From germline, CDR1 is KGHSH and CDR2 LQKENI. This CDR3 region has 14 residues. As DNA, the CDR3 is TGTGCCAGCCCACCGGGGGACAGGAGGTACGAGCAGTACGTC. Protein: CASPPGDRRYEQYV.

This clone was counted many times. J is TRBJ2-1 and V is TRBV9; D possibly corresponds to TRBD1 (5 bases). The germline CDR1 and CDR2 sequences are SGDLS and YYNGEE. Between the trimmed V and J ends, which lost 0 bases and 5 bases, there was a span of 9 bases. This CDR3 spans 14 amino acids. The CDR3 sequence is CASSVGGADNEQFF. The DNA of the CDR3 is TGTGCCAGCAGCGTAGGGGGCGCTGACAATGAGCAGTTCTTC. The variable domain in full, completed from reference TRBV9 and TRBJ2-1, reads DSGVTQTPKHLITATGQRVTLRCSPRSGDLSVYWYQQSLDQGLQFLIQYYNGEERAKGNILERFSAQQFPDLHSELNLSSLELGDSALYFCASSVGGADNEQFFGPGTRLTVL.

The sample holds many counts of this clone. The chain employs TRBV6-5 and TRBJ1-5; TRBD1 matches at 7 bases. CDR1 MNHEY and CDR2 SVGAGI come from the germline V gene. Losses at the gene ends were 2 bases for V and 9 bases for J; bases not matched to a gene: 13. The CDR3 contains 16 residues. The CDR3, as DNA: TGTGCCAGCAGTTACGGTAGGACAGGAGAAATGTGGCCCCAGCATTTT. This translates into CASSYGRTGEMWPQHF.

The chain joins TRBV7-2 to TRBJ2-2, with TRBD2 matching 7 bases. Trimming at V came to 5 bases and at J to 3 bases, leaving 6 bases not matched to a gene. This CDR3 is built from 15 residues. Looked up from germline, CDR1 is SGHTA and CDR2 is FQGNSA. CDR3 sequence reads: CASSNRLADTGELFF. The CDR3 coding sequence is TGTGCCAGCAGCAATCGACTAGCCGACACCGGGGAGCTGTTTTTT.

The chain has TRBV6-5 and TRBJ2-3; 10 bases are a match to TRBD1. The CDR3 totals 14 residues. In germline, CDR1 is MNHEY, CDR2 SVGAGI. V gave up 6 bases and J gave up 3 bases; unmatched junction bases: 3. CDR3 in DNA: TGTGCCAGCAGGACAGGGGGCGGGACAGATACGCAGTATTTT. Protein product: CASRTGGGTDTQYF.

This clone has a count of ten or more. Additional DNA sequences in this sample encode the identical CDR3. The genes are TRBV7-3 and TRBJ2-2; 9 bases agree with TRBD2. CDR3 length: 16 residues. The ends lost 5 bases at V and 2 bases at J; junction bases unmatched: 6. Germline V gene sequence: CDR1 SGHTA, CDR2 FQGTGA. The CDR3 nucleotides read TGTGCCAGCAGCCCGGGTAGCGGGGGCAACACCGGGGAGCTGTTTTTT. Amino acid sequence: CASSPGSGGNTGELFF.

This clone has at least ten counts. The rearrangement joins TRBV2 to TRBJ1-1; a weak D match, TRBD1 (6 bases). CDR1 and CDR2 from the germline V gene are SNHLY and FYNNEI. The CDR3 sequence is 13 residues long. The ends were cut back, 5 bases at V and 1 base at J, with 8 bases in the middle. The CDR3 reads CASSSQGNTEAFF. Here the CDR3 DNA reads TGTGCCAGCAGTTCACAGGGGAACACTGAAGCTTTCTTT. Complete variable domain (other parts from reference TRBV2 and TRBJ1-1): EPEVTQTPSHQVTQMGQEVILRCVPISNHLYFYWYRQILGQKVEFLVSFYNNEISEKSEIFDDQFSVERPDGSNFTLKIRSTKLEDSAMYFCASSSQGNTEAFFGQGTRLTVV.

This clone has a handful of counts. V gene TRBV15 combines with J gene TRBJ1-5; the D gene is possibly TRBD1 (6 bases). The CDR3 has 16 residues. Germline V lookup: CDR1 LNHNV, CDR2 YYDKDF (reference sequence). The V gene lost 1 base and the J gene lost 6 bases, with 16 bases spanning the gap. The CDR3 protein is CATSRVGQGLGQPQHF. CDR3 coding DNA: TGTGCCACCAGCAGAGTCGGGCAGGGGTTAGGTCAGCCCCAGCATTTT.

At least ten counts were recorded for this clone. Other nucleotide sequences in the sample specify the same CDR3. The chain has TRBV19 and TRBJ1-4; D possibly corresponds to TRBD1 (5 bases). Trimming removed 7 bases at V and 10 bases at J, with 19 bases between. There are 14 residues in the CDR3. In germline, CDR1 is LNHDA, CDR2 SQIVND (reference sequence). The CDR3 DNA reads as TGTGCCAGTACCCCTGACAGACTCAACTCAAAACTGTTTTTT. Translated, it gives CASTPDRLNSKLFF.

At least ten counts were recorded for this clone. The rearrangement joins TRBV5-5 to TRBJ2-3, with D hard to call. Deletions cut 0 bases from V and 2 bases from J, with 7 bases between. The germline V gene encodes CDR1 SGHKS and CDR2 YYEKEE (reference sequence). This CDR3 contains 14 residues. Here the CDR3 reads CASSLDTFTDTQYF. Here the CDR3 DNA reads TGTGCCAGCAGCTTGGACACCTTCACAGATACGCAGTATTTT. Full variable domain (remainder filled in from reference TRBV5-5 and TRBJ2-3): DAGVTQSPTHLIKTRGQQVTLRCSPISGHKSVSWYQQVLGQGPQFIFQYYEKEERGRGNFPDRFSARQFPNYSSELNVNALLLGDSALYLCASSLDTFTDTQYFGPGTRLTVL.

The V gene is TRBV27, the J gene TRBJ1-2, with D tentatively TRBD1 (6 bases). V was trimmed by 6 bases and J by 6 bases, leaving 14 bases between them. The length of the CDR3 is 13 residues. The germline V gene encodes CDR1 MNHEY and CDR2 SMNVEV (reference sequence). The CDR3 DNA reads TGTGCCAGCAGCTCCGGACAGAGGAATGGCTACACCTTC. Protein product: CASSSGQRNGYTF.

This clone was picked up many times. The chain links TRBV2 to TRBJ2-7; possibly TRBD2 for D (7 bases). Germline assignment: CDR1 SNHLY and CDR2 FYNNEI. V gave up 6 bases and J gave up 3 bases, with 9 bases separating them. This CDR3 has 12 residues. The CDR3 spells CASRGGGYEQYF. The CDR3 coding sequence is TGTGCCAGCAGAGGGGGGGGCTACGAGCAGTACTTC.